Listed here are 19 T cell receptor beta chains from one sample, sequenced in a study of cytomegalovirus exposure and HLA in healthy donors. This table comes from immunoSEQ multiplex PCR, and its TCRdb copy is limited to in-frame clones, with some not included. The sample yields a few hundred thousand clones, 90% seen once. The sequencing sample was made of PBMCs. Receptors were obtained from a woman between 18 and 30 years old in good health and CMV-seronegative.

The V call is TRBV5-1, the J call TRBJ1-6; the D is unclear. Trimming removed 0 bases from V and 2 bases from J, with 9 bases in between. From germline, CDR1 is SGHRS and CDR2 YFSETQ. The CDR3 is 16 amino acids. The CDR3 is CASSLDGPPYNSPLHF. The CDR3 DNA is TGCGCCAGCAGCTTGGATGGCCCCCCCTATAATTCACCCCTCCACTTT.

The CDR3 here is CASSPRDFSYEQYF. The CDR3 DNA follows: TGTGCCAGCAGCCCAAGGGACTTCTCCTACGAGCAGTACTTC. The gene calls are TRBV7-9 and TRBJ2-7, with a possible D match to TRBD2 (6 bases). Germline CDR1 and CDR2: SEHNR and FQNEAQ (reference sequence). V was cut by 5 bases and J by 0 bases, with 11 bases left in between. The CDR3 loop spans 14 amino acids.

This chain links TRBV6-4 with TRBJ2-1, with 10 bases that match TRBD1. The germline CDR1 and CDR2 sequences are MRHNA and SNTAGT. The CDR3 length is 13 residues. Unmatched junction bases numbered 4, after V lost 6 bases and J lost 8 bases. The DNA of the CDR3 is TGTGCCAGCAGGAGACAGGGGGCGGATGAGCAGTTCTTC. This sequence encodes CASRRQGADEQFF.

The rearrangement uses TRBV9 and TRBJ2-5; 11 nucleotides align to TRBD2. Germline assignment: CDR1 SGDLS and CDR2 YYNGEE. This CDR3 comprises 15 residues. J lost 5 bases, V lost 0 bases, and 3 bases had no gene match. The CDR3 spells CASSVEGLAVETQYF. The CDR3 DNA is TGTGCCAGCAGCGTAGAGGGACTAGCGGTGGAGACCCAGTACTTC.

This CDR3 is CASSSGLAHAETQYF. In nucleotides, the CDR3 is TGCGCCAGCAGCTCTGGACTGGCCCACGCGGAGACCCAGTACTTC. This chain uses TRBV5-1 with TRBJ2-5, with D possibly TRBD2 on 5 matching bases. The germline V gene encodes CDR1 SGHRS and CDR2 YFSETQ. The ends were cut back, 3 bases at V and 5 bases at J, with 17 bases in the middle. The CDR3 has 15 residues.

V is TRBV18 and J is TRBJ2-1; D unresolved. CDR1 is KGHSH, CDR2 LQKENI, per germline. CDR3 length equals 15 residues. Trimming took off 3 bases at V and 7 bases at J, with 16 bases between the two ends. The CDR3 bases are TGTGCCAGCTCACCCCGAGGAAAAACGGAGAATGAGCAGTTCTTC. Amino acid sequence: CASSPRGKTENEQFF.

This sequence joins TRBV11-2 and TRBJ2-5; TRBD2 is a possible D gene (7 bases). Per germline, CDR1 SGHAT and CDR2 FQNNGV. V lost 3 bases and J lost 5, with 16 bases in between. CDR3 length equals 15 residues. The CDR3 here is CASSFAGAGGETQYF. The CDR3 DNA reads as TGTGCCAGCAGCTTTGCGGGGGCAGGAGGGGAGACCCAGTACTTC.

The chain combines TRBV6-5 with TRBJ2-1; D may be TRBD2 (5 bases). V lost 4 bases, J lost 6 bases, and 10 bases lay in between. The germline CDR1 and CDR2 sequences are MNHEY and SVGAGI. CDR3 size: 13 residues. CDR3 amino acids: CASSLGRGNEQFF. The CDR3 nucleotides read TGTGCCAGCAGTTTAGGACGGGGCAATGAGCAGTTCTTC.

The V and J genes are TRBV5-5 and TRBJ1-3; TRBD1 matches 9 bases. With 3 bases clipped from V and 0 bases from J, the junction kept 4 bases outside the gene matches. Germline V gives CDR1 SGHKS, CDR2 YYEKEE (reference sequence). The CDR3 spans 16 residues. The DNA of the CDR3 is TGTGCCAGCAGCTACCTGACAGGGGGCTCTGGAAACACCATATATTTT. Encoded protein: CASSYLTGGSGNTIYF.

V usage is TRBV5-8 and J usage is TRBJ2-3; D call uncertain. Looked up from germline, CDR1 is SGHTS and CDR2 is YDEGEE. This CDR3 contains 17 residues. V gave up 3 bases and J gave up 0 bases, with 17 bases separating them. The CDR3 DNA reads TGTGCCAGCAGCTCACCGGGTCCTAGATCTAGCACAGATACGCAGTATTTT. Encoded protein: CASSSPGPRSSTDTQYF. Looking up the rest from reference TRBV5-8 and TRBJ2-3 gives the full variable domain: EAGVTQSPTHLIKTRGQQATLRCSPISGHTSVYWYQQALGLGLQFLLWYDEGEERNRGNFPPRFSGRQFPNYSSELNVNALELEDSALYLCASSSPGPRSSTDTQYFGPGTRLTVL.

The chain joins TRBV6-1 to TRBJ1-1; weak D call: TRBD1 (6 bases). V was trimmed by 7 bases and J by 10 bases, leaving 22 bases between them. Germline assignment: CDR1 MNHNS and CDR2 SASEGT. The CDR3 totals 14 residues. CDR3 protein: CASIRSGGARAAFF. CDR3 DNA: TGTGCCAGCATAAGGTCGGGGGGCGCGAGGGCAGCTTTCTTT.

V usage is TRBV27 and J usage is TRBJ1-5, with TRBD1 matching 7 bases. J lost 5 bases, V lost 6 bases, and 7 bases had no gene match. Germline loops: CDR1 MNHEY, CDR2 SMNVEV (reference sequence). The CDR3 contains 14 residues. CDR3 sequence (DNA): TGTGCCAGCAGCCGAGACAGGGATGATCAGCCCCAGCATTTT. Translating it yields CASSRDRDDQPQHF.

This sequence joins TRBV7-2 and TRBJ2-7, with D perhaps TRBD2 (6 bases). Trimming took 4 bases from V and 5 from J, leaving 12 bases between them. The germline V gene encodes CDR1 SGHTA and CDR2 FQGNSA. This CDR3 is 13 amino acids long. The CDR3 DNA sequence: TGTGCCAGCAGCTCGACTAGGTCCCACGAGCAGTACTTC. Amino acid sequence: CASSSTRSHEQYF.

This chain links TRBV10-3 with TRBJ2-5; 7 bases map to TRBD2. This CDR3 region has 13 residues. The V segment lost 10 bases and the J segment 1 base; nucleotides outside the gene matches: 6. Germline V CDR1 and CDR2: ENHRY, SYGVKD. The CDR3 coding sequence is TGTGCCACGAAGATAGCGGGCCAAGAGACCCAGTACTTC. Its translation is CATKIAGQETQYF.

The V and J genes are TRBV5-1 and TRBJ1-3; possibly TRBD1 for D (5 bases). The V and J ends lost 0 bases and 7 bases respectively, with 14 bases between them. Per germline, CDR1 SGHRS and CDR2 YFSETQ. The CDR3 is made up of 15 amino acids. CDR3 nucleotides: TGCGCCAGCAGCTTGGAAGGGGCCGGAAGGAACACCATATATTTT. This gives the protein CASSLEGAGRNTIYF.

This clone was counted only a few times. The V call is TRBV19, the J call TRBJ1-2; 9 bases line up with TRBD1. This CDR3 region has 14 residues. V lost 6 bases, J lost 6 bases, and 8 bases stayed unmatched. Per germline, CDR1 LNHDA and CDR2 SQIVND (reference sequence). DNA for the CDR3: TGTGCCAGTAGAATTGCCGGGACAGGGCATGGCTACACCTTC. Translating it yields CASRIAGTGHGYTF.

The J gene is TRBJ2-7, the V gene TRBV5-4; the D gene is possibly TRBD1 (6 bases). The CDR3 extends over 13 amino acids. The ends were cut back, 9 bases at V and 3 bases at J, with 16 bases in the middle. Germline CDR1 is SGHNT and CDR2 is YYREEE (reference sequence). CDR3 bases: TGTGCCACGACATCGGACAGATACTACGAGCAGTACGTC. This encodes CATTSDRYYEQYV.

The rearrangement links TRBV10-3 to TRBJ2-1, with 9 bases that match TRBD2. CDR1 and CDR2 (germline): ENHRY, SYGVKD. The CDR3 loop spans 15 amino acids. Trimming at V came to 3 bases and at J to 8 bases, leaving 8 bases not matched to a gene. CDR3 loop: CAISDGTSLGDEQFF. CDR3 sequence (DNA): TGTGCCATCAGTGACGGGACTAGCCTTGGTGATGAGCAGTTCTTC.

CDR3 loop: CASSLADRGLIYGYTF. CDR3 sequence (DNA): TGTGCCAGCAGCTTGGCGGACAGGGGGCTTATCTATGGCTACACCTTC. The chain links TRBV5-4 to TRBJ1-2; 11 bases match TRBD1. In germline, CDR1 is SGHNT, CDR2 YYREEE (reference sequence). The CDR3 loop spans 16 amino acids. Trimming took 0 bases from V and 4 from J; bases not matched to a gene: 5.